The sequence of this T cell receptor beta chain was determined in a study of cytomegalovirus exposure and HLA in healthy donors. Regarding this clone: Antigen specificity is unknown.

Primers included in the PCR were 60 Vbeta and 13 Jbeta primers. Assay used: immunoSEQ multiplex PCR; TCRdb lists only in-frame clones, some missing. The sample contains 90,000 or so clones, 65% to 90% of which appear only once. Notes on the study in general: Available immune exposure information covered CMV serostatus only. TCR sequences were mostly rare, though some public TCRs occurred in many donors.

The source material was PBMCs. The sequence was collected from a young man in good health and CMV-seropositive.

The CDR3 here is CASTSRGGEYQPQHF. CDR3 nucleotide sequence: TGTGCCAGCACCTCCCGAGGGGGCGAGTATCAGCCCCAGCATTTT. The V gene is TRBV6-5, the J gene TRBJ1-5; TRBD1 matches 7 bases. Germline V gene lookup returns CDR1 MNHEY and CDR2 SVGAGI. This CDR3 spans 15 amino acids. V gave up 7 bases and J gave up 5 bases; unmatched junction bases: 11.